The TCR beta chain under discussion was sequenced for a study of blood T cell repertoires in COVID-19. About the research overall: The United States, Italy and Spain were the sources of the acute and convalescent COVID-19 samples.

The repertoire was sequenced with immunoSEQ multiplex PCR; TCRdb's copy has only in-frame clones and lacks some. The data contain under 400,000 clones, roughly 87% of them seen just once; the ten biggest clones take up 3.9%. In its sample, this clone was seen once. V was trimmed by 1 base and J by 2 bases, leaving 9 bases between them. The CDR3 sequence is 15 residues long. CDR1 is LGHDT and CDR2 is YNNKEL in the germline V gene (reference sequence). The sequencing input was peripheral blood. This receptor was taken from a woman in her sixties or seventies with COVID-19, enrolled during active disease. The chain couples TRBV3-1 (or the pseudogene TRBV3-2) to TRBJ2-1, with a weak D call TRBD1 (5 bases). The CDR3 reads CASSQGPGTYNEQFF. DNA for the CDR3: TGTGCCAGCAGCCAAGGTCCAGGGACCTACAATGAGCAGTTCTTC.